Reported below is one TCR beta chain. This entry comes from a study of T-cell reconstitution after alpha-beta-depleted transplantation in children. Unique molecular identifiers were incorporated into the prepared TCRbeta library. TCRdb used MiXCR to reprocess the PCR reads, holding one entry per CDR3 protein. The sample lists roughly 350,000 distinct CDR3 sequences; 9% to 12% were seen once. Per the germline V gene, CDR1 is SGHAT and CDR2 is FQNNGV. The length of the CDR3 is 14 residues. Trimming at V came to 4 bases and at J to 1 base, leaving 4 bases not matched to a gene. The rearrangement links TRBV11-2 to TRBJ2-7, with TRBD1 identical over 7 bases. This receptor was obtained from a human donor who donated a stem cell graft to a child with acute lymphoblastic leukemia. The sample was PBMCs from the stem cell graft donor, taken from the stem cell graft. DNA of the CDR3: TGTGCCAGCAGCTCGCGGACAGGTTCCTACGAGCAGTACTTC. Encoded protein: CASSSRTGSYEQYF. The variable domain in full, completed from reference TRBV11-2 and TRBJ2-7, reads EAGVAQSPRYKIIEKRQSVAFWCNPISGHATLYWYQQILGQGPKLLIQFQNNGVVDDSQLPKDRFSAERLKGVDSTLKIQPAKLEDSAVYLCASSSRTGSYEQYFGPGTRLTVT.